This entry lists 9 T cell receptor beta chains sequenced from one sample in a study of CD8+CD57+ T cells in acquired aplastic anemia. Genomic DNA, serving as template, underwent TCR beta VDJ and CDR3 profiling. One entry per CDR3 protein, called by TCRdb with MiXCR from the reads. The sample yields about 270,000 distinct CDR3 sequences, 55% to 65% seen once. Material for sequencing was sorted CD4+, CD8+, or CD8+CD57+ T cells (not recorded which) from PBMCs. These receptors were taken from a human donor with severe aplastic anemia or a healthy control (not recorded which).

This rearrangement joins TRBV20-1 to TRBJ2-1; no firm D call. The V end lost 8 bases, the J end lost 7 bases, and 15 bases lay between the germline ends. The CDR3 contains 12 residues. The germline V gene has CDR1 DFQATT and CDR2 SNEGSKA (reference sequence). CDR3 protein: CSPRQLGNEQFF. The CDR3 DNA reads TGCAGTCCCAGGCAACTGGGGAATGAGCAGTTCTTC.

This chain connects TRBV7-9 to TRBJ2-5; D remains unclear. Trimming shortened V by 4 bases and J by 3 bases, and 21 bases separated the two germline ends. This CDR3 has 17 residues. CDR1 SEHNR and CDR2 FQNEAQ come from the germline V gene (reference sequence). CDR3 loop: CASSSLRLGPGEETQYF. CDR3 nucleotide sequence: TGTGCCAGCAGCTCGCTTCGACTGGGTCCGGGCGAAGAGACCCAGTACTTC.

The table lists this clonotype with many counts. The CDR3, as DNA: TGTGCCAGCAGTTATATAAGGGGGGCTGGAAACACCATATATTTT. Translating gives CASSYIRGAGNTIYF. The genes are TRBV6-5 and TRBJ1-3; D may be TRBD1 (6 bases). The CDR3 covers 15 residues. The germline CDR1 and CDR2 sequences are MNHEY and SVGAGI. Trimming took off 3 bases at V and 2 bases at J, with 11 bases between the two ends.

This clonotype was picked up many times. The chain is built from TRBV5-6 and TRBJ1-5; D remains ambiguous. Germline-derived CDR1 and CDR2 are SGHDT and YYEEEE. The germline V and J ends were trimmed by 2 bases and 7 bases, with 19 bases remaining between them. This CDR3 has 16 amino acids. Written as DNA, the CDR3 is TGTGCCAGCAGCTTATTACGAGGAGCGTCGGGGCAGCCCCAGCATTTT. The encoded protein is CASSLLRGASGQPQHF.

This clonotype was seen repeatedly, ten times or more. The chain links TRBV5-1 to TRBJ2-7; possibly TRBD1 for D (6 bases). V dropped 4 bases and J dropped 3 bases, with 14 bases sitting between them. The germline gives CDR1 SGHRS, CDR2 YFSETQ. This CDR3 is built from 14 residues. The CDR3 reads CASSNTGNLYEQYF. The CDR3 nucleotides read TGCGCCAGCAGCAACACAGGGAATCTCTACGAGCAGTACTTC.

The chain employs TRBV20-1 and TRBJ1-2; D uncertain. Trimming pared 3 bases from V and 8 bases from J, leaving 13 bases between. The CDR3 is 12 amino acids. Per germline, CDR1 DFQATT and CDR2 SNEGSKA (reference sequence). The CDR3 sequence: CSARTGSGGYTF. The CDR3, as DNA: TGCAGTGCTAGGACGGGCAGCGGAGGCTACACCTTC.

V usage is TRBV20-1 and J usage is TRBJ2-3; 8 bases fit TRBD2. The CDR3 is made up of 17 amino acids. Germline CDR1 reads DFQATT; CDR2 reads SNEGSKA (reference sequence). With 5 bases clipped from V and 5 bases from J, the junction kept 18 bases outside the gene matches. CDR3 nucleotide sequence: TGCAGTGCTGAACCGAACACCGGGGGGGTGAACGAAGATACGCAGTATTTT. Amino acid sequence: CSAEPNTGGVNEDTQYF.

This clonotype showed up many times. The chain combines TRBV20-1 with TRBJ1-5; 7 nucleotides align to TRBD1. The CDR3 totals 13 residues. Germline trimming cut 3 bases from V and 5 bases from J; bases unmatched to any gene: 4. Germline V gene data show CDR1 as DFQATT and CDR2 as SNEGSKA (reference sequence). CDR3 in amino acids: CSARQGGDQPQHF. CDR3 nucleotides: TGCAGTGCTAGGCAAGGGGGCGATCAGCCCCAGCATTTT.

This sequence joins TRBV18 and TRBJ1-1; 9 bases match TRBD1. V was pared by 3 bases and J by 2 bases, with 7 bases of the junction left unmatched. There are 16 residues in the CDR3. Germline V gene data show CDR1 as KGHSH and CDR2 as LQKENI. CDR3 loop: CASSPGTGTFNTEAFF. The DNA for the CDR3 is TGTGCCAGCTCACCCGGGACAGGGACGTTTAACACTGAAGCTTTCTTT.